This TCR beta chain was identified during a study of blood T cell repertoires in COVID-19 (dated by TCRdb to about 2020). At the level of the whole study: The collaborator samples originated in the United States, Italy and Spain and spanned the acute and convalescent phases of COVID-19. The material from the prospective study consisted of cDNA or gDNA derived from T cells, B-cell-depleted T cells, or PBMCs. The dataset comprised deeply sampled blood TCRbeta repertoires from subjects exposed to, actively infected with, or recovered from COVID-19. A freely available public database, intended as a resource for researchers studying the immune response to SARS-CoV-2, is where the repertoires were released. Samples were obtained from the ongoing ImmuneRACE study (first 160 participants) and from some 1,300 subjects provided by 6 global collaborators. The sample metadata nearly always contained a de-identified subject ID, COVID-19 status, age in years and sex. Where available, HLA class I and class II types were obtained from metadata supplied by the sample provider rather than from assay-based typing. Paper-wide results and their limitations: Clinical and demographic metadata were provided uncurated, with the amount varying by source and participant.

On this clone: No antigen is known for it. Per-base quality was not reported, and no clone a single base away is much larger than it.

TCRbeta CDR3 regions were amplified from genomic DNA using the immunoSEQ Assay, a bias-controlled multiplex PCR. Per the authors' processing: Within the assay, amplification of reference gene primers was used to estimate how many nucleated cells each sample contained. Sequence reads were collapsed and filtered to measure the absolute abundance of every unique TCRbeta CDR3 rearrangement. For each sample, productive Simpson clonality was calculated by taking the square root of Simpson's diversity index across productive rearrangements. TCRdb limited this immuneACCESS table to in-frame rearrangements with V and J called. A share of clones is missing; checked studies link under half to unresolved V genes, and the rest is unexplained. That table is the source of V, J and clone size, and D and trimming were worked out from the DNA. The sample includes around 400,000 clones, with about 87% observed a single time. The ten top clones hold 2.3% of the sample.

At the junction V is shortened by 5 bases and J by 0 bases; bases outside the gene matches: 5. Spanning cysteine to phenylalanine, the CDR3 consists of 15 amino acids. Just CDR3 DNA is preserved here, 45 bases in frame from base 1. Reading the germline V gene (reference sequence) gives CDR1 SEHNR and CDR2 FQNEAQ. One collaborating source in Seattle enrolled patients while the patients were actively infected and followed the patients over time throughout the course of disease. Collaborating institutions collected whole blood in K2EDTA tubes following their own protocols. For TCRbeta analysis, collaborator samples were shipped as frozen whole blood, as isolated PBMCs, or as DNA extracted from either sample type.

This chain joins TRBV7-9 to TRBJ2-7; 9 bases in the junction line up with TRBD2. Sequencing input: peripheral blood. The sequence was collected from an older woman with COVID-19, enrolled during active disease. The DNA is TGTGCCAGCAGCCTGACTAGCGGACCCTCCTACGAGCAGTACTTC. This gives the protein CASSLTSGPSYEQYF.